These 30 T cell receptor beta chains share one sample of origin, sequenced in a study of Tregs in tolerant kidney transplant recipients. These receptors have no identified antigens. The table came from immunoSEQ multiplex PCR; TCRdb's copy has only in-frame clones and leaves some out. The table includes about 44,000 clones, over 95% detected once. The sequenced sample consisted of Tregs from blood cultured with allogeneic cells. The receptors shown here come from a human donor in good health.

The V call is TRBV6-6, the J call TRBJ2-6; D unresolved. Germline values: CDR1 MNHNY, CDR2 SVGAGI (reference sequence). The CDR3 spans 16 residues. Trimming left V 0 bases short and J 5 bases short, with 11 bases between. The CDR3 DNA sequence: TGTGCCAGCAGTTACTCGAACAGCCTTCGGGCCAACGTCCTGACTTTC. Translating gives CASSYSNSLRANVLTF.

The chain is built from TRBV18 and TRBJ2-1; no clear D gene. V was shortened by 2 bases and J by 1 base, with 6 bases between the two germline ends. The CDR3 is 14 amino acids. Germline values: CDR1 KGHSH, CDR2 LQKENI. CDR3 in amino acids: CASSPVQSYNEQFF. For the CDR3, the DNA is TGTGCCAGCTCACCAGTACAGTCCTACAATGAGCAGTTCTTC.

CDR3 nucleotides: TGTGCCTGGAGTGCAGGGAACTTTCAAAAACTGTTTTTT. This translates into CAWSAGNFQKLFF. The V call is TRBV30, the J call TRBJ1-4; D is perhaps TRBD1 (5 bases). CDR1 is GTSNPN, CDR2 SVGIG, per germline (reference sequence). The CDR3 has 13 residues. Trimming shortened V by 1 base and J by 9 bases, and 12 bases separated the two germline ends.

V and J are TRBV5-5 and TRBJ1-1; D is unclear. The V gene lost 2 bases and the J gene lost 0 bases, with 11 bases spanning the gap. The CDR3 contains 15 residues. Per the germline V gene, CDR1 is SGHKS and CDR2 is YYEKEE (reference sequence). The CDR3 region has the DNA TGTGCCAGCAGCTTTGTGCCAGACATGAACACTGAAGCTTTCTTT. Protein product: CASSFVPDMNTEAFF.

The genes are TRBV19 and TRBJ1-5, with D possibly TRBD1 on 5 matching bases. The V end lost 2 bases, the J end lost 6 bases, and 11 bases lay between the germline ends. The CDR3 sequence is 14 residues long. Germline CDR1 and CDR2: LNHDA and SQIVND (reference sequence). CDR3 sequence: CASSIYQGGQPQHF. CDR3 in DNA: TGTGCCAGTAGTATATATCAGGGTGGTCAGCCCCAGCATTTT.

The rearrangement uses TRBV23-1 and TRBJ1-1; D uncertain. TRBV23-1 is reported as an ORF; its role is uncertain. The V end lost 0 bases, the J end lost 0 bases, and 11 bases lay between the germline ends. CDR3 length: 16 residues. CDR3 nucleotide sequence: TGCGCCAGCAGTCAATCGTGGTACGGAGTGAACACTGAAGCTTTCTTT. This encodes CASSQSWYGVNTEAFF.

The J gene is TRBJ2-1, the V gene TRBV2; unclear D gene. Trimming cost V 5 bases and J 0 bases, with 11 bases left between them. The CDR3 spans 15 residues. Germline lookup yields CDR1 SNHLY and CDR2 FYNNEI. CDR3 protein: CASSRGETSYNEQFF. The CDR3 nucleotides read TGTGCCAGCAGTCGCGGAGAGACCTCCTACAATGAGCAGTTCTTC.

Comments on this clone: Germline and junction disagree at one end, which may indicate a read error. The CDR3 region has the DNA TGTGCCAGCAGTCAAGGGGCAGTGGCCCAAGAGACCCAGTACTTC. Protein product: CASSQGAVAQETQYF. The chain joins TRBV14 to TRBJ2-5; D is perhaps TRBD1 (5 bases). CDR1 is SGHDN, CDR2 FVKESK, per germline. There are 15 residues in the CDR3.

The chain uses TRBV2 and TRBJ2-4, with 11 nucleotides matching TRBD2. V shed 6 bases, J shed 0 bases, and the junction held 4 bases outside the gene matches. Per the germline V gene, CDR1 is SNHLY and CDR2 is FYNNEI. The CDR3 extends over 16 amino acids. The CDR3 spells CASRTSGDLAKNIQYF. The CDR3 nucleotides read TGTGCCAGCAGGACTAGCGGGGATCTAGCCAAAAACATTCAGTACTTC.

DNA of the CDR3: TGTGCCAGCAGCTTAAGATGGGCCCCTAGCACTGAAGCTTTCTTT. As protein: CASSLRWAPSTEAFF. V gene TRBV7-8 combines with J gene TRBJ1-1; D call uncertain. Germline V lookup: CDR1 SGHVS, CDR2 FQNEAQ. Trimming removed 2 bases at V and 4 bases at J, with 14 bases between. The CDR3 is 15 residues long.

The chain is built from TRBV5-4 and TRBJ1-1; D call uncertain. This CDR3 spans 13 amino acids. V was clipped by 3 bases and J by 6 bases, with 12 bases between them. Germline V gives CDR1 SGHNT, CDR2 YYREEE (reference sequence). The DNA for the CDR3 is TGTGCCAGCAGCTCCGTCCCGAGCTCTGAAGCTTTCTTT. Its translation is CASSSVPSSEAFF. The full variable domain, rest sourced from reference TRBV5-4 and TRBJ1-1, is ETGVTQSPTHLIKTRGQQVTLRCSSQSGHNTVSWYQQALGQGPQFIFQYYREEENGRGNFPPRFSGLQFPNYSSELNVNALELDDSALYLCASSSVPSSEAFFGQGTRLTVV.

The sample holds one count of this clone. The chain is built from TRBV5-1 and TRBJ2-1; possible D gene TRBD2, 6 bases. The ends were cut back, 0 bases at V and 0 bases at J, with 7 bases in the middle. Per the germline V gene, CDR1 is SGHRS and CDR2 is YFSETQ. This CDR3 spans 15 amino acids. In nucleotides, the CDR3 is TGCGCCAGCAGCTTGGCCGGGAGCTCCTACAATGAGCAGTTCTTC. It specifies CASSLAGSSYNEQFF. Full variable domain (remainder filled in from reference TRBV5-1 and TRBJ2-1): KAGVTQTPRYLIKTRGQQVTLSCSPISGHRSVSWYQQTPGQGLQFLFEYFSETQRNKGNFPGRFSGRQFSNSRSEMNVSTLELGDSALYLCASSLAGSSYNEQFFGPGTRLTVL.

This clone occurred once. One end of the junction fails to match germline, which may point to a read error. The chain links TRBV2 to TRBJ1-5; TRBD1 agrees at 10 bases. Germline CDR1 and CDR2: SNHLY and FYNNEI. This CDR3 has 12 residues. CDR3 DNA sequence: TGTGCCAGCAGCCAAGACAGGGGGCTTCGGAATTTT. As protein: CASSQDRGLRNF.

The V and J genes are TRBV5-4 and TRBJ1-1, with D perhaps matching TRBD1 (6 bases). The CDR3 sequence is 15 residues long. V was trimmed by 4 bases and J by 0 bases, leaving 13 bases between them. CDR1 is SGHNT and CDR2 is YYREEE in the germline V gene (reference sequence). CDR3 loop: CASSPSWGLNTEAFF. For the CDR3, the DNA is TGTGCCAGCAGCCCCTCTTGGGGGCTGAACACTGAAGCTTTCTTT. Drawing the rest from reference TRBV5-4 and TRBJ1-1, the complete variable domain is ETGVTQSPTHLIKTRGQQVTLRCSSQSGHNTVSWYQQALGQGPQFIFQYYREEENGRGNFPPRFSGLQFPNYSSELNVNALELDDSALYLCASSPSWGLNTEAFFGQGTRLTVV.

This clone has only one observation. The chain couples TRBV2 to TRBJ1-5, with no clear D. V was clipped by 4 bases and J by 3 bases, with 13 bases between them. The germline gives CDR1 SNHLY, CDR2 FYNNEI. The length of the CDR3 is 15 residues. The chain's CDR3 is CASSGERSPNQPQHF. In nucleotides, the CDR3 is TGTGCCAGCAGTGGGGAAAGATCTCCCAATCAGCCCCAGCATTTT.

The rearrangement joins TRBV10-3 to TRBJ2-7; 10 bases agree with TRBD1. Germline CDR1 is ENHRY and CDR2 is SYGVKD. The CDR3 is 14 residues long. The J segment lost 5 bases and the V segment lost 3 bases, leaving 4 bases of the junction unmatched. CDR3 amino acids: CAISDTDRGDEQYF. DNA of the CDR3: TGTGCCATCAGTGATACGGACAGGGGGGACGAGCAGTACTTC.

The J gene is TRBJ2-1, the V gene TRBV19; D may match TRBD1 or TRBD2 (6 bases each). The CDR3 totals 15 residues. The V end lost 5 bases, the J end lost 6 bases, and 17 bases lay between the germline ends. The germline gives CDR1 LNHDA, CDR2 SQIVND (reference sequence). The chain's CDR3 is CASSRTGRRTNEQFF. The CDR3 DNA sequence: TGTGCCAGTAGTCGCACAGGGAGGCGGACCAATGAGCAGTTCTTC.

This sequence joins TRBV6-1 and TRBJ1-5; D is ambiguous. The CDR3 is 12 amino acids. V lost 1 base and J lost 6, with 4 bases in between. The V gene's germline CDR1 is MNHNS and CDR2 SASEGT. The CDR3 DNA reads as TGTGCCAGCAGTGAAGGGGGTCAGCCCCAGCATTTT. This gives the protein CASSEGGQPQHF.

The V and J genes are TRBV6-6 and TRBJ2-5; possible D gene TRBD2, 5 bases. The germline V and J ends were trimmed by 0 bases and 5 bases, with 10 bases remaining between them. The CDR3 covers 14 residues. The germline CDR1 and CDR2 sequences are MNHNY and SVGAGI (reference sequence). The CDR3 protein is CASSYSEQRETQYF. As DNA, the CDR3 is TGTGCCAGCAGTTACTCGGAACAGCGGGAGACCCAGTACTTC.

The CDR3 is CASRGDSYEQYF. Here the CDR3 DNA reads TGTGCCAGCAGGGGAGACAGTTACGAGCAGTACTTC. The chain is built from TRBV2 and TRBJ2-7; tentatively, D is TRBD1 or TRBD2 (5 bases each). Trimming shortened V by 6 bases and J by 4 bases, and 10 bases separated the two germline ends. The germline V gene encodes CDR1 SNHLY and CDR2 FYNNEI. CDR3 length: 12 residues.

The CDR3 reads CASRVDTANEKLFF. The CDR3 DNA follows: TGTGCCAGCAGGGTGGATACCGCGAATGAAAAACTGTTTTTT. This chain uses TRBV2 with TRBJ1-4, with D hard to call. The CDR3 loop spans 14 amino acids. Trimming removed 6 bases at V and 5 bases at J, with 13 bases between. CDR1 and CDR2 from the germline V gene are SNHLY and FYNNEI.

The V and J genes are TRBV29-1 and TRBJ1-1, with D unclear. Germline values: CDR1 SQVTM, CDR2 ANQGSEA. CDR3 length equals 14 residues. V was pared by 7 bases and J by 1 base, with 16 bases between. The CDR3 region has the DNA TGCAGCGCACATCCCCACCATACGAACACTGAAGCTTTCTTT. It yields the protein CSAHPHHTNTEAFF. The full variable domain, in which reference TRBV29-1 and TRBJ1-1 provide the parts outside the CDR3, is SAVISQKPSRDICQRGTSLTIQCQVDSQVTMMFWYRQQPGQSLTLIATANQGSEATYESGFVIDKFPISRPNLTFSTLTVSNMSPEDSSIYLCSAHPHHTNTEAFFGQGTRLTVV.

This clone was observed once. The chain couples TRBV2 to TRBJ1-6, with D possibly matching TRBD1 (6 bases). The CDR3 spans 15 residues. Deletions cut 7 bases from V and 3 bases from J, with 13 bases between. The V gene's germline CDR1 is SNHLY and CDR2 FYNNEI. The CDR3: CASNRRTVYNSPLHF. The CDR3 bases are TGTGCCAGCAATCGTAGGACAGTCTATAATTCACCCCTCCACTTT.

This clone was counted between two and nine times. The chain has TRBV27 and TRBJ1-1; D perhaps matches TRBD1 (5 bases). The V end was cut by 3 bases, the J end by 3 bases, with 8 bases between. Germline V gene data show CDR1 as MNHEY and CDR2 as SMNVEV (reference sequence). The CDR3 loop spans 13 amino acids. In DNA form, the CDR3 reads TGTGCCAGCAGTTTGGGACGGTACACTGAAGCTTTCTTT. Its protein is CASSLGRYTEAFF.

The chain recombines TRBV6-6 with TRBJ1-5, with D possibly matching TRBD1 (5 bases). Germline lookup yields CDR1 MNHNY and CDR2 SVGAGI (reference sequence). CDR3 length: 14 amino acids. Trimming stripped 6 bases from V and 3 bases from J, with 12 bases between. The CDR3 sequence: CASSPGFSNQPQHF. For the CDR3, the DNA is TGTGCCAGCAGCCCAGGGTTTTCCAATCAGCCCCAGCATTTT.

The J gene is TRBJ2-3, the V gene TRBV6-5, with 7 bases aligning to TRBD1. Unmatched junction bases numbered 0, after V lost 6 bases and J lost 6 bases. Germline V gene sequence: CDR1 MNHEY, CDR2 SVGAGI. The CDR3 is 11 amino acids. The CDR3 is CASRDRDTQYF. The CDR3 DNA reads as TGTGCCAGCAGGGACAGGGATACGCAGTATTTT.

The chain has TRBV7-3 and TRBJ2-7; the match to TRBD1 covers 10 bases. Per germline, CDR1 SGHTA and CDR2 FQGTGA. This CDR3 is built from 13 residues. The ends lost 5 bases at V and 4 bases at J; junction bases unmatched: 2. The CDR3 region is CASSRTGGYEQYF. The CDR3 DNA is TGTGCCAGCAGCCGGACAGGGGGTTACGAGCAGTACTTC.

This clone was detected once. The chain recombines TRBV7-9 with TRBJ2-5; 15 nucleotides align to TRBD2. Germline-derived CDR1 and CDR2 are SEHNR and FQNEAQ (reference sequence). There are 18 residues in the CDR3. V was clipped by 5 bases and J by 4 bases; unmatched bases: 11. CDR3 coding DNA: TGTGCCAGCAGCAGCTACGGACTAGCGGGAGGGTGGGGAGAGACCCAGTACTTC. Amino acids: CASSSYGLAGGWGETQYF.

CDR3 bases: TGTGCCAGCTCACGCTCCGGGACCACCTACAATGAGCAGTTCTTC. Amino acid sequence: CASSRSGTTYNEQFF. This chain links TRBV18 with TRBJ2-1, with D possibly being TRBD1 or TRBD2 (5 bases each). Trimming took 4 bases from V and 2 from J, leaving 12 bases between them. Germline CDR1 is KGHSH and CDR2 is LQKENI. The CDR3 covers 15 residues.

The rearrangement links TRBV11-2 to TRBJ1-4, with unresolved D. The CDR3 is 15 amino acids. Trimming took 1 base from V and 8 from J, leaving 14 bases between them. Germline CDR1 reads SGHAT; CDR2 reads FQNNGV. The DNA for the CDR3 is TGTGCCAGCAGCTTAGTACGGGAGACGTGGGAAAAACTGTTTTTT. Its protein product is CASSLVRETWEKLFF.